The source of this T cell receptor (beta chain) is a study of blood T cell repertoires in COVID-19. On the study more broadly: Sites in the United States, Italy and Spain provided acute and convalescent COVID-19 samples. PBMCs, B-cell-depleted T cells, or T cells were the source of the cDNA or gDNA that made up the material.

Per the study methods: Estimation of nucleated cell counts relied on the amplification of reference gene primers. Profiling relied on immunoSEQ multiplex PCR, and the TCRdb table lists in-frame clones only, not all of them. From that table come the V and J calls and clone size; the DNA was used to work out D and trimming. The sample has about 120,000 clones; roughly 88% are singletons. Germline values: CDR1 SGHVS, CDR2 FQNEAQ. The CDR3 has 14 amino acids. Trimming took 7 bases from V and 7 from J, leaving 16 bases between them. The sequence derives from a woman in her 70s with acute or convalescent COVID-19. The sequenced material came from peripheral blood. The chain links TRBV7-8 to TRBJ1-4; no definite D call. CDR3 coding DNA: TGTGCCAGCAAGCAGCCTTTAGCAAGTGAAAAACTGTTTTTT. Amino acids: CASKQPLASEKLFF.